This T cell receptor beta chain was sequenced in a study of cytomegalovirus exposure and HLA in healthy donors. Trimming pared 3 bases from V and 6 bases from J, leaving 11 bases between. The germline CDR1 and CDR2 sequences are LNHDA and SQIVND (reference sequence). This CDR3 contains 14 residues. PCR primers comprised 60 Vbeta and 13 Jbeta primers. The assay was immunoSEQ multiplex PCR, and TCRdb's table has in-frame clones only and misses some. The table records approximately 110,000 clones, more than 60% of them present only once. The sequencing input was PBMCs. This chain connects TRBV19 to TRBJ2-2; D perhaps matches TRBD1 (6 bases). The clonotype originates from a woman aged 55-69 years in good health and CMV-seropositive. The CDR3 spells CASSIGTLAGELFF. CDR3 bases: TGTGCCAGTAGTATTGGGACACTCGCCGGGGAGCTGTTTTTT.